The sequence of this T cell receptor (beta chain) was determined in a study of T cell repertoires in cytomegalovirus infection. This CDR3 has 15 amino acids. Germline values: CDR1 SEHNR, CDR2 FQNEAQ (reference sequence). Trimming took 2 bases from V and 4 from J, leaving 14 bases between them. Only a few counts were recorded for this clonotype. What it recognizes is unknown. Using its own MiXCR run on the reads, TCRdb lists one record per CDR3 protein. The table lists about 920,000 distinct CDR3 sequences, 31% of them singletons, with over 12% in the top ten. This specimen consisted of cultured CD8+ T cells from PBMCs, obtained from culture after CMV antigen stimulation. V usage is TRBV7-9 and J usage is TRBJ1-2, with D possibly TRBD1 on 6 matching bases. This receptor was identified in a human donor in good health (CMV status not recorded). Some clones in this sample may be carry-over from other donors' samples. CDR3 amino acids: CASSLSGGFSYGYTF. The CDR3 DNA is TGTGCCAGCAGCTTATCGGGGGGCTTTAGCTATGGCTACACCTTC.